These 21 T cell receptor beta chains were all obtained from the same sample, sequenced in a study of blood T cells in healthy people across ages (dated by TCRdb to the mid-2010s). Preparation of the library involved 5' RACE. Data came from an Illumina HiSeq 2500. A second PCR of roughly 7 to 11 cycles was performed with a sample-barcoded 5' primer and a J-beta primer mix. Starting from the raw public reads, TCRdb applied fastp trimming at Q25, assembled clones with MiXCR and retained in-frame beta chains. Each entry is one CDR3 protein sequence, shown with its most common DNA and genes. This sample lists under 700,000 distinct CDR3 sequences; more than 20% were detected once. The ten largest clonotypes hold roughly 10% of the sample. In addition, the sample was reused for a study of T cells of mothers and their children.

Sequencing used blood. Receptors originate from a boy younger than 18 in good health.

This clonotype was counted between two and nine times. As DNA, the CDR3 is TGTGCCAGCTCACCACAACTGCCGGACTATGGCTACACCTTC. This encodes CASSPQLPDYGYTF. The chain joins TRBV18 to TRBJ1-2; D is undetermined. The V end was cut by 1 base, the J end by 3 bases, with 9 bases between. CDR1 and CDR2 from the germline V gene are KGHSH and LQKENI. The CDR3 length is 14 residues.

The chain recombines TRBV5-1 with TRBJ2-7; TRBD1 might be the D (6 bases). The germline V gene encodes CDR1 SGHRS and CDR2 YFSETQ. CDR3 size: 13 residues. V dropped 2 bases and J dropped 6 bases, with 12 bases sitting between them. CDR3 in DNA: TGCGCCAGCAGCTTTTGGTTGGGGGCCGAGCAGTACTTC. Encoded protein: CASSFWLGAEQYF.

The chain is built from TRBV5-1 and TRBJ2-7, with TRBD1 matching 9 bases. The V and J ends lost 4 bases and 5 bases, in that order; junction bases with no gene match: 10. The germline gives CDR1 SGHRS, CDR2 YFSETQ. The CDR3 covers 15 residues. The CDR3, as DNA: TGCGCCAGCAGCGTAACCGGGACAGGGTTCAACGAGCAGTACTTC. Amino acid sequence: CASSVTGTGFNEQYF.

Written as DNA, the CDR3 is TGCAGTGCTAGGACCTGGGGGGAGAGCACAGATACGCAGTATTTT. Translated, it gives CSARTWGESTDTQYF. The J gene is TRBJ2-3, the V gene TRBV20-1; D might be TRBD2 (6 bases). CDR1 and CDR2 from the germline V gene are DFQATT and SNEGSKA (reference sequence). V lost 3 bases, J lost 0 bases, and 13 bases lay in between. The CDR3 has 15 amino acids.

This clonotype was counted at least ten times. CDR3 residues: CASSNGAGEQFF. Written as DNA, the CDR3 is TGTGCCAGCAGCAACGGGGCTGGTGAGCAGTTCTTC. V usage is TRBV21-1 and J usage is TRBJ2-1; TRBD1, the table's D call, lacks a check against the DNA. TRBV21-1 is given as a pseudogene. There are 12 residues in the CDR3.

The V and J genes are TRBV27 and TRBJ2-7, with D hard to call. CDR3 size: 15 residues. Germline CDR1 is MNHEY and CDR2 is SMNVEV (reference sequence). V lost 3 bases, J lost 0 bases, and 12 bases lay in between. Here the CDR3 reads CASSLKGPLSYEQYF. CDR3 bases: TGTGCCAGCAGTTTGAAGGGCCCCCTCTCCTACGAGCAGTACTTC.

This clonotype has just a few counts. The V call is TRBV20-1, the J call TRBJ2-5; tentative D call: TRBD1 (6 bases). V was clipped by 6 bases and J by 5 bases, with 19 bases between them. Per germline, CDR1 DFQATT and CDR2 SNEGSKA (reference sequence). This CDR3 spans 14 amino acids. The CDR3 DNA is TGCAGTGCCTCCTCGGACAGCCTGTACGAGACCCAGTACTTC. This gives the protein CSASSDSLYETQYF.

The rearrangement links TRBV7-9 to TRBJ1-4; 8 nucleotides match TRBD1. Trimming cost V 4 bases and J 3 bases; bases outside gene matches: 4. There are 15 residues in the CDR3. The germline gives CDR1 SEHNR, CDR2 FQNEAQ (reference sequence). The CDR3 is CASSSSGQANEKLFF. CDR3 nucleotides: TGTGCCAGCAGCTCATCGGGACAGGCTAATGAAAAACTGTTTTTT.

CDR3 sequence (DNA): TGTGCCAGCAGTGAAAAAGTGGCTAACCTGGGGACCCAGTACTTC. Its translation is CASSEKVANLGTQYF. The chain recombines TRBV2 with TRBJ2-5, with D hard to call. The CDR3 is 15 residues long. The V end was cut by 2 bases, the J end by 7 bases, with 17 bases between. From germline, CDR1 is SNHLY and CDR2 FYNNEI.

The CDR3 sequence is CASSQATLASSSYEQYF. For the CDR3, the DNA is TGCGCCAGCAGCCAAGCTACCCTAGCGTCGAGCTCCTACGAGCAGTACTTC. The rearrangement links TRBV4-1 to TRBJ2-7; D is possibly TRBD2 (6 bases). Trimming cost V 1 base and J 0 bases, with 16 bases left between them. Germline CDR1 MGHRA, CDR2 YSYEKL. The CDR3 totals 17 residues.

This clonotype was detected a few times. CDR3 amino acids: CASSYSASHTYNEQFF. The CDR3 DNA is TGTGCCAGCAGTTACTCTGCCAGCCACACCTACAATGAGCAGTTCTTC. J is TRBJ2-1 and V is TRBV6-6, with D uncertain. Per the germline V gene, CDR1 is MNHNY and CDR2 is SVGAGI (reference sequence). V lost 0 bases and J lost 2, with 11 bases in between. This CDR3 comprises 16 residues.

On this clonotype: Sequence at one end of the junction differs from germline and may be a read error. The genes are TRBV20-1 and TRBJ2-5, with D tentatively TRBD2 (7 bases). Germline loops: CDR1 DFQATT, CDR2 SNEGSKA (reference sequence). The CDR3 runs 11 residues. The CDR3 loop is CSARGLKKRYF. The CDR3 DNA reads TGCAGTGCCAGGGGACTAAAGAAGCGGTATTTC.

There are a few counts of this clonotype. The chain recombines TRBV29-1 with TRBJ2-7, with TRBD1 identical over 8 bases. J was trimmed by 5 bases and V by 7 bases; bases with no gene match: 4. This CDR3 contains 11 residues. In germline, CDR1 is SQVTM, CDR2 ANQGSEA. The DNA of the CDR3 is TGCAGCGCCCCACAGGGGGACGAGCAGTACTTC. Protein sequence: CSAPQGDEQYF.

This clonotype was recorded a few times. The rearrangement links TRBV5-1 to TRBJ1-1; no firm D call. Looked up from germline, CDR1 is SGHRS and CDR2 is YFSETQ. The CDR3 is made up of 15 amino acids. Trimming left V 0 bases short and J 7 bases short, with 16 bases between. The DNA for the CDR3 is TGCGCCAGCAGCTTGGTTGCCGAGCCGAGCGGTGAAGCTTTCTTT. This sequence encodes CASSLVAEPSGEAFF.

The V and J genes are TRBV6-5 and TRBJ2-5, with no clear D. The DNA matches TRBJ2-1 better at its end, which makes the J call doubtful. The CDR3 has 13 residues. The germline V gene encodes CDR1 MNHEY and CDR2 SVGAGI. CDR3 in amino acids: CASSSRSVNEQFF. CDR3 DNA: TGTGCCAGCAGTTCCCGGAGCGTTAATGAGCAGTTCTTC.

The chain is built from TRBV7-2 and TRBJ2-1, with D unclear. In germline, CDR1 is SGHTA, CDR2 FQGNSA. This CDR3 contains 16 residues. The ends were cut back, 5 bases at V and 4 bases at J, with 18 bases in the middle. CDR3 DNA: TGTGCCAGCAGCCCGCTGGGCGTATCGATATACAATGAGCAGTTCTTC. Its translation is CASSPLGVSIYNEQFF.

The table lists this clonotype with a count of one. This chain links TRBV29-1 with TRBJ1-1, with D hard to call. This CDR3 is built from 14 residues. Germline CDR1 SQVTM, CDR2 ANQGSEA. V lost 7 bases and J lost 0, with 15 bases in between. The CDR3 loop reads CSAKDFKLNTEAFF. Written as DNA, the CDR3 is TGCAGCGCCAAGGACTTTAAACTGAACACTGAAGCTTTCTTT.

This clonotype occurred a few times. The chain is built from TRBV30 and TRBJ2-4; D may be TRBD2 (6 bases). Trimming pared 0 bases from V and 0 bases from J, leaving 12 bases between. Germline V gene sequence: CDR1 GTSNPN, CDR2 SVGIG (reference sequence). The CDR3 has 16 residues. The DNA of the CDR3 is TGTGCCTGGAGTGTAGGGAGGCTTTTAGCCAAAAACATTCAGTACTTC. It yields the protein CAWSVGRLLAKNIQYF.

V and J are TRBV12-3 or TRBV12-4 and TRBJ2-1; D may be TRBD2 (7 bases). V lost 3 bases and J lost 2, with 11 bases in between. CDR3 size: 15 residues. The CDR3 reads CASSFGGATYNEQFF. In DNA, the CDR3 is TGTGCCAGCAGTTTTGGGGGGGCCACCTACAATGAGCAGTTCTTC.

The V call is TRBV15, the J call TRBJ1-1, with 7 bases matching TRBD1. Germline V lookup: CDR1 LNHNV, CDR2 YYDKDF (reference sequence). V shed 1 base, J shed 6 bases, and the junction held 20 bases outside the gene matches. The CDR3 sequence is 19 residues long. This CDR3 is CATSRGSGTGAALDAEAFF. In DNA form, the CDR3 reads TGTGCCACCAGCAGAGGGTCGGGAACAGGGGCGGCCCTCGATGCTGAAGCTTTCTTT.

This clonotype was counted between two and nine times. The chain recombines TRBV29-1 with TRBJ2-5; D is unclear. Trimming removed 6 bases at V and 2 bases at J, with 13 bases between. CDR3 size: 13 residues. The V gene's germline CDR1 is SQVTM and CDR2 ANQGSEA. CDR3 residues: CSVQPGIQETQYF. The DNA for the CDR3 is TGCAGCGTACAACCGGGTATACAAGAGACCCAGTACTTC.